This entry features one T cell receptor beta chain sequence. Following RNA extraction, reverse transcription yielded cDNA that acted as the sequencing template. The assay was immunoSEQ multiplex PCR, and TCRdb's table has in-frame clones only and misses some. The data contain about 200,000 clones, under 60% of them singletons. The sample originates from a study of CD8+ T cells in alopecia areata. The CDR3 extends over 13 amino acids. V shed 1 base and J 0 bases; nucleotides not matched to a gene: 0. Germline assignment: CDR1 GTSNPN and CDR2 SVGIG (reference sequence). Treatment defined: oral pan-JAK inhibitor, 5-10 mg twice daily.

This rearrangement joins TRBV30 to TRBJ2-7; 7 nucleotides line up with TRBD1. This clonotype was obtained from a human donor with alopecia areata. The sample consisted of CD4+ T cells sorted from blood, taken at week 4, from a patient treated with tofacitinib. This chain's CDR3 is CAWSGDSSYEQYF. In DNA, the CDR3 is TGTGCCTGGAGTGGGGACAGCTCCTACGAGCAGTACTTC. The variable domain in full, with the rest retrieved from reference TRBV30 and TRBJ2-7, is SQTIHQWPATLVQPVGSPLSLECTVEGTSNPNLYWYRQAAGRGLQLLFYSVGIGQISSEVPQNLSASRPQDRQFILSSKKLLLSDSGFYLCAWSGDSSYEQYFGPGTRLTVT.